These T cell receptor beta chains were read from a single sample in a study of CD8 T cells in ankylosing spondylitis. One entry per CDR3 protein, called by TCRdb with MiXCR from the 5' RACE reads. Among roughly 700,000 distinct CDR3 sequences listed, under 20% were seen once. Sequencing input: blood, either unsorted or a sorted T cell fraction (not recorded which). Receptor source: a male donor with ankylosing spondylitis. Each CDR3 is given with its conserved first and last residue. Fields, in order: CDR3 DNA, CDR3 protein, J gene, clone size, V gene, D gene. D genes are given only for firm matches. The size of a clone is reported for some rows only, either as once, few or many, or as a class for expanded clones.

CDR3 DNA: TGCAGTGCCGACAAGGCTAACATGGAAGCTTTCTTT
CDR3 protein: CSADKANMEAFF
J gene: TRBJ1-1
clone size: many
V gene: TRBV20-1
D gene: .

CDR3 DNA: TGCGCCAGCAGCCAAGGCAGAAGACCCACATTTTTATGGCCCCTCCACTTT
CDR3 protein: CASSQGRRPTFLWPLHF
J gene: TRBJ1-6
clone size: few
V gene: TRBV4-1
D gene: .

CDR3 DNA: TGCGCCAGCAGCTTTGTAGGTCAGGGAGTCGACGAGCAGTACTTC
CDR3 protein: CASSFVGQGVDEQYF
J gene: TRBJ2-7
clone size: .
V gene: TRBV5-1
D gene: .

CDR3 DNA: TGTGCCAGCAGGGGCCCCCCTCCTGGGGCCAACGTCCTGACTTTC
CDR3 protein: CASRGPPPGANVLTF
J gene: TRBJ2-6
clone size: few
V gene: TRBV28
D gene: .

CDR3 DNA: TGCGCCAGCAGCGCCGAAACTCCGAACACTGAAGCTTTCTTT
CDR3 protein: CASSAETPNTEAFF
J gene: TRBJ1-1
clone size: few
V gene: TRBV5-1
D gene: .

CDR3 DNA: TGTGCCAGCAGCTTAGTACCTAGCGGGAACCGGGAGACCCAGTACTTC
CDR3 protein: CASSLVPSGNRETQYF
J gene: TRBJ2-5
clone size: .
V gene: TRBV7-2
D gene: TRBD2

CDR3 DNA: TGTGCCAGCAGTGGGATCAGCTCCTACAATGAGCAGTTCTTC
CDR3 protein: CASSGISSYNEQFF
J gene: TRBJ2-1
clone size: few
V gene: TRBV6-1
D gene: .

CDR3 DNA: TGCAGCGTATCGACTAGCGGGAGTTTCGGCTACGAGCAGTACTTC
CDR3 protein: CSVSTSGSFGYEQYF
J gene: TRBJ2-7
clone size: .
V gene: TRBV29-1
D gene: TRBD2

CDR3 DNA: TGCGCCAGCACACTGACGGGGACGGTCGGGGAGCTGTTTTTT
CDR3 protein: CASTLTGTVGELFF
J gene: TRBJ2-2
clone size: many
V gene: TRBV5-1
D gene: .

CDR3 DNA: TGTGCCAGCAGCCAAGAAGGGTGGGGACTAGCCTTTCACAATGAGCAGTTCTTC
CDR3 protein: CASSQEGWGLAFHNEQFF
J gene: TRBJ2-1
clone size: .
V gene: TRBV4-2
D gene: TRBD2

CDR3 DNA: TGTGCCAGCACCAGCTGGGGAGGAGGGGACACTGAAGCTTTCTTT
CDR3 protein: CASTSWGGGDTEAFF
J gene: TRBJ1-1
clone size: few
V gene: TRBV25-1
D gene: .

CDR3 DNA: TGCAGCGTTGGTGGACAGTACTACGAGCAGTACTTC
CDR3 protein: CSVGGQYYEQYF
J gene: TRBJ2-7
clone size: many
V gene: TRBV29-1
D gene: .

CDR3 DNA: TGCAGCGTTGGCCTCAGGACGGCGAACACTGAAGCTTTCTTT
CDR3 protein: CSVGLRTANTEAFF
J gene: TRBJ1-1
clone size: few
V gene: TRBV29-1
D gene: .

CDR3 DNA: TGTGCCAGCAGCGCCGACAGGGAGGTTTCACCCCTCCACTTT
CDR3 protein: CASSADREVSPLHF
J gene: TRBJ1-6
clone size: few
V gene: TRBV9
D gene: TRBD1

CDR3 DNA: TGCAGTGCCCCCCCGGACGGGAGGGCGGAAAAACTGTTTTTT
CDR3 protein: CSAPPDGRAEKLFF
J gene: TRBJ1-4
clone size: .
V gene: TRBV20-1
D gene: .

CDR3 DNA: TGTGCCAGCAGTTTGCGGGTTTTGGGCACAGATACGCAGTATTTT
CDR3 protein: CASSLRVLGTDTQYF
J gene: TRBJ2-3
clone size: .
V gene: TRBV12-3/TRBV12-4
D gene: .

CDR3 DNA: TGTGCCAGCAGTAAACCCTCCGGGACAGGGAGGGCTTTCTTT
CDR3 protein: CASSKPSGTGRAFF
J gene: TRBJ1-1
clone size: .
V gene: TRBV6-2/TRBV6-3
D gene: TRBD1

CDR3 DNA: TGTGCCAGCAGCTTGTCTACAGTCAACAATCAGCCCCAGCATTTT
CDR3 protein: CASSLSTVNNQPQHF
J gene: TRBJ1-5
clone size: few
V gene: TRBV5-5
D gene: .

CDR3 DNA: TGTGCCAGCAGTTACAATAGGAATCAGCCCCAGCATTTT
CDR3 protein: CASSYNRNQPQHF
J gene: TRBJ1-5
clone size: few
V gene: TRBV6-5
D gene: .

CDR3 DNA: TGCGCCAGCAGCCAAGATCCCCGGACATACTCCTACGAGCAGTACTTC
CDR3 protein: CASSQDPRTYSYEQYF
J gene: TRBJ2-7
clone size: .
V gene: TRBV4-1
D gene: .

CDR3 DNA: TGTGCCAGCAGCCAAGCTGGAACCCTGGGTGAGCAGTTCTTC
CDR3 protein: CASSQAGTLGEQFF
J gene: TRBJ2-1
clone size: .
V gene: TRBV3-1
D gene: .

CDR3 DNA: TGTGCCAGCACCCTCGTGGGAAATCAAGAGACCCAGTACTTC
CDR3 protein: CASTLVGNQETQYF
J gene: TRBJ2-5
clone size: .
V gene: TRBV6-1
D gene: .

CDR3 DNA: TGTGCCAGCAGCCCACCGCACCATAGCGGGGGGCCGGATGAGCAGTTCTTC
CDR3 protein: CASSPPHHSGGPDEQFF
J gene: TRBJ2-1
clone size: .
V gene: TRBV7-2
D gene: TRBD2

CDR3 DNA: TGTGCCAGCACGGGGGGGCATAACTATGGCTACACCTTC
CDR3 protein: CASTGGHNYGYTF
J gene: TRBJ1-2
clone size: few
V gene: TRBV28
D gene: .

CDR3 DNA: TGTGCCAGCAGCCTAATGGACAGGGGAGACTATGGCTACACCTTC
CDR3 protein: CASSLMDRGDYGYTF
J gene: TRBJ1-2
clone size: .
V gene: TRBV13
D gene: TRBD1

CDR3 DNA: TGTGCCAGCAGCCCCAGGGGACCTCCGTACTACGAGCAGTACTTC
CDR3 protein: CASSPRGPPYYEQYF
J gene: TRBJ2-7
clone size: .
V gene: TRBV7-9
D gene: .

CDR3 DNA: TGCAGTGCTAAGCTTGACAGAGTCTACGAGCAGTACTTC
CDR3 protein: CSAKLDRVYEQYF
J gene: TRBJ2-7
clone size: .
V gene: TRBV20-1
D gene: .

CDR3 DNA: TGTGCCAGCAGCTTAGAACTAGCGACGACCAATGAGCAGTTCTTC
CDR3 protein: CASSLELATTNEQFF
J gene: TRBJ2-1
clone size: .
V gene: TRBV7-3
D gene: TRBD2

CDR3 DNA: TGTGCCAGCAGCAACCGGACAGCACCCTATGGCTACACCTTC
CDR3 protein: CASSNRTAPYGYTF
J gene: TRBJ1-2
clone size: .
V gene: TRBV7-9
D gene: .

CDR3 DNA: TGCGCCAGCAGCCTTACGGACAGAGAAGGAGATACGCAGTATTTT
CDR3 protein: CASSLTDREGDTQYF
J gene: TRBJ2-3
clone size: few
V gene: TRBV4-3
D gene: .

CDR3 DNA: TGTGCCAGCAGTAGTTTGGGCAGGGGGCCTAGGACTAACCAAGAGACCCAGTACTTC
CDR3 protein: CASSSLGRGPRTNQETQYF
J gene: TRBJ2-5
clone size: few
V gene: TRBV27
D gene: TRBD1

CDR3 DNA: TGTGCCAGCACTCTCTCGGGACTCGCCTCCTACGAGCAGTACTTC
CDR3 protein: CASTLSGLASYEQYF
J gene: TRBJ2-7
clone size: many
V gene: TRBV12-3/TRBV12-4
D gene: .

CDR3 DNA: TGCGCCAGCAGCTTGGGACCCAGGACCACAGATACGCAGTATTTT
CDR3 protein: CASSLGPRTTDTQYF
J gene: TRBJ2-3
clone size: .
V gene: TRBV5-1
D gene: .

CDR3 DNA: TGTGCCAGCATATGGGACAGGGGTGGCAATCAGCCCCAGCATTTT
CDR3 protein: CASIWDRGGNQPQHF
J gene: TRBJ1-5
clone size: .
V gene: TRBV28
D gene: TRBD1

CDR3 DNA: TGTGCCAGCAGGAGTGGTTTTGGGAACACTGAAGCTTTCTTT
CDR3 protein: CASRSGFGNTEAFF
J gene: TRBJ1-1
clone size: .
V gene: TRBV6-1
D gene: .

CDR3 DNA: TGCGCCAGCAGCTTGGGGGTGGGGGGCAAAAACACTGAAGCTTTCTTT
CDR3 protein: CASSLGVGGKNTEAFF
J gene: TRBJ1-1
clone size: few
V gene: TRBV5-1
D gene: .

CDR3 DNA: TGTGCCAGCAGTTACGGCCGGCGTAGCAATCAGCCCCAGCATTTT
CDR3 protein: CASSYGRRSNQPQHF
J gene: TRBJ1-5
clone size: few
V gene: TRBV6-5
D gene: .

CDR3 DNA: TGCGCCAGCAGCTTAAGGGACTCCCAATACGAGCAGTACTTC
CDR3 protein: CASSLRDSQYEQYF
J gene: TRBJ2-7
clone size: few
V gene: TRBV5-1
D gene: .

CDR3 DNA: TGTGCCAGCAGTTTACGAGGGCTCAATCAGCCCCAGCATTTT
CDR3 protein: CASSLRGLNQPQHF
J gene: TRBJ1-5
clone size: .
V gene: TRBV28
D gene: .

CDR3 DNA: TGTGCCAGCAGTGAAAGGGTTATGTCACCCCTCCACTTT
CDR3 protein: CASSERVMSPLHF
J gene: TRBJ1-6
clone size: .
V gene: TRBV2
D gene: .

CDR3 DNA: TGCAGTGCTGGGGGGAGCCGCGGCGAGCAGTACTTC
CDR3 protein: CSAGGSRGEQYF
J gene: TRBJ2-7
clone size: .
V gene: TRBV20-1
D gene: .